This T cell receptor (beta chain) appears in the sequencing data of a study of blood T cell repertoires in COVID-19. Study background: From the United States, Italy and Spain came samples of acute and convalescent COVID-19. The analysed material was cDNA or gDNA that came from T cells, B-cell-depleted T cells, or PBMCs.

Only a few counts were recorded for this clone. Original processing notes: Estimation of nucleated cell counts was performed using reference gene primer amplification. Generated by immunoSEQ multiplex PCR, the TCRdb table keeps only in-frame clones and is missing some. Clonal size and the V and J genes are those of that table, whereas D and trimming came from the DNA. This sample carries about 340,000 clones, around four fifths of them seen once, and the ten largest clones take approximately 3%. This TCR was recovered from a man in his thirties or forties with active or convalescent COVID-19. The sample consisted of peripheral blood.

CDR3 in DNA: TGTGCCTGGAGGGGGGCTCCCGGGGAGCTGTTTTTT. Protein product: CAWRGAPGELFF. The rearrangement joins TRBV30 to TRBJ2-2; a possible D gene is TRBD1 (6 bases). Germline CDR1 and CDR2: GTSNPN and SVGIG (reference sequence). This CDR3 has 12 amino acids. The V end was cut by 3 bases, the J end by 6 bases, with 8 bases between.